This T cell receptor (beta chain) appears in the sequencing data of a study of T cell repertoires in cytomegalovirus infection. Each CDR3 protein is one row after TCRdb ran MiXCR on the reads. In the table there are about 250,000 distinct CDR3 sequences, roughly 12% of which are singletons. Germline V CDR1 and CDR2: MDHEN, SYDVKM. CDR3 length: 15 amino acids. Trimming pared 5 bases from V and 1 base from J, leaving 14 bases between. The TCR sequence derives from a human donor in good health (CMV status not recorded). Some clones in this sample may be carry-over from other donors' samples. The sample taken for sequencing was PBMCs. This sequence joins TRBV28 and TRBJ1-1, with a tentative D call TRBD1 (6 bases). CDR3 bases: TGTGCCAGCAGTCCCCAGGGGATGGGGAACACTGAAGCTTTCTTT. Protein sequence: CASSPQGMGNTEAFF.